These 25 T cell receptor beta chains came from one sample sequenced in a study of shared clonotypes between healthy human individuals. The protocol was immunoSEQ multiplex PCR, while the TCRdb copy is restricted to in-frame clones and leaves out a portion. This table has a few million clones, roughly nine tenths appearing once. Specimen: naive CD4+ T cells sorted from blood. Subset specified: CD45RA+ positively selected. Every receptor here comes from a man in his late teens or twenties in good health.

As for this clone: The sample has other DNA sequences that encode this CDR3 too. This sequence joins TRBV5-4 and TRBJ2-7, with 7 bases matching TRBD2. The CDR3 is made up of 14 amino acids. The V segment lost 2 bases and the J segment 2 bases; nucleotides outside the gene matches: 4. Germline V CDR1 and CDR2: SGHNT, YYREEE (reference sequence). The CDR3 here is CASSFAGDPYEQYF. The CDR3 DNA is TGTGCCAGCAGCTTTGCGGGAGACCCCTACGAGCAGTACTTC.

V is TRBV6-6 and J is TRBJ2-7; D may be TRBD2 (6 bases). CDR1 MNHNY and CDR2 SVGAGI come from the germline V gene (reference sequence). V was pared by 0 bases and J by 1 base, with 13 bases between. The CDR3 covers 16 residues. CDR3: CASSYSNFGSSYEQYF. CDR3 nucleotides: TGTGCCAGCAGTTACTCGAATTTCGGGAGTTCCTACGAGCAGTACTTC.

This clone came up once. The V gene is TRBV5-1, the J gene TRBJ1-2; D not certain. Trimming stripped 5 bases from V and 4 bases from J, with 6 bases between. This CDR3 has 11 residues. Germline values: CDR1 SGHRS, CDR2 YFSETQ. CDR3 in amino acids: CASREGYGYTF. DNA for the CDR3: TGCGCCAGCAGGGAAGGCTATGGCTACACCTTC.

This chain connects TRBV5-4 to TRBJ2-4, with TRBD2 as a possible D gene (6 bases). V lost 0 bases and J lost 5, with 12 bases in between. The CDR3 covers 15 residues. Germline V gene lookup returns CDR1 SGHNT and CDR2 YYREEE (reference sequence). DNA for the CDR3: TGTGCCAGCAGCTTGGCCGCGGACTACGAAAACATTCAGTACTTC. It encodes CASSLAADYENIQYF.

J is TRBJ1-1 and V is TRBV30; D possibly corresponds to TRBD1 (6 bases). This CDR3 spans 15 amino acids. Germline CDR1 GTSNPN, CDR2 SVGIG (reference sequence). Between the trimmed V and J ends, which lost 0 bases and 1 base, there was a span of 12 bases. In nucleotides, the CDR3 is TGTGCCTGGAGTGTGGTTGGACAGAAGAACACTGAAGCTTTCTTT. It codes for CAWSVVGQKNTEAFF.

The rearrangement uses TRBV5-1 and TRBJ2-3; perhaps D is TRBD1 or TRBD2 (5 bases each). V shed 7 bases and J shed 0 bases, with 9 bases lying between them. This CDR3 spans 13 amino acids. Germline CDR1 reads SGHRS; CDR2 reads YFSETQ. In DNA, the CDR3 is TGCGCCAGCTACCGGGACAGCACAGATACGCAGTATTTT. Protein product: CASYRDSTDTQYF.

CDR3 amino acids: CSAGTNYGYTF. The CDR3 DNA follows: TGCAGCGCAGGAACTAACTATGGCTACACCTTC. V is TRBV29-1 and J is TRBJ1-2; D call uncertain. Germline CDR1 SQVTM, CDR2 ANQGSEA. The CDR3 extends over 11 amino acids. Trimming took off 7 bases at V and 0 bases at J, with 6 bases between the two ends.

The table lists this clone with a few counts. At the DNA level, this CDR3 is encoded by other sequences in the same sample as well. The V and J genes are TRBV5-1 and TRBJ1-1; D gene unclear. The germline V gene encodes CDR1 SGHRS and CDR2 YFSETQ. V lost 0 bases to trimming and J lost 2 bases, with 8 bases between them. This CDR3 has 14 amino acids. The chain's CDR3 is CASSLVRANTEAFF. The CDR3, as DNA: TGCGCCAGCAGCTTGGTTAGGGCTAACACTGAAGCTTTCTTT.

The chain has TRBV6-5 and TRBJ2-3; 8 bases map to TRBD1. This CDR3 is built from 15 residues. V shed 7 bases and J 4 bases; nucleotides not matched to a gene: 10. CDR1 is MNHEY, CDR2 SVGAGI, per germline. The chain's CDR3 is CASKSTGAPPDTQYF. As DNA, the CDR3 is TGTGCCAGCAAATCGACAGGGGCCCCCCCAGATACGCAGTATTTT.

DNA for the CDR3: TGCGCCAGCAGTTGGGGGCGGGAAAACAATGAGCAGTTCTTC. Translation gives CASSWGRENNEQFF. The chain employs TRBV5-1 and TRBJ2-1, with D possibly being TRBD1 or TRBD2 (6 bases each). Germline V lookup: CDR1 SGHRS, CDR2 YFSETQ. Trimming removed 5 bases at V and 5 bases at J, with 14 bases between. The CDR3 runs 14 residues.

V gene TRBV4-3 combines with J gene TRBJ2-7, with D unresolved. Germline CDR1 and CDR2: LGHNA and YSLEER. Deletions cut 2 bases from V and 2 bases from J, with 10 bases between. The CDR3 is 14 residues long. The chain's CDR3 is CASSQIRVTYEQYF. For the CDR3, the DNA is TGCGCCAGCAGCCAAATTCGCGTAACCTACGAGCAGTACTTC.

The V and J genes are TRBV2 and TRBJ2-1; D might be TRBD2 (6 bases). CDR3 length: 14 residues. Germline values: CDR1 SNHLY, CDR2 FYNNEI. Between the trimmed V and J ends, which lost 6 bases and 5 bases, there was a span of 14 bases. This CDR3 reads CASRAGPGNNEQFF. CDR3 coding DNA: TGTGCCAGCAGGGCGGGGCCGGGAAACAATGAGCAGTTCTTC.

The chain carries TRBV6-5 and TRBJ1-2; perhaps TRBD1 as D (5 bases). Germline loops: CDR1 MNHEY, CDR2 SVGAGI. V dropped 7 bases and J dropped 5 bases, with 14 bases sitting between them. The CDR3 extends over 13 amino acids. The CDR3 DNA reads TGTGCCAGCACCGTTGGGAGGGGATATGGCTACACCTTC. Translating it yields CASTVGRGYGYTF.

A single count supports this clone. The chain recombines TRBV19 with TRBJ2-6, with TRBD2 as a possible D gene (5 bases). CDR1 and CDR2 from the germline V gene are LNHDA and SQIVND (reference sequence). V dropped 7 bases and J dropped 3 bases, with 13 bases sitting between them. The CDR3 sequence is 15 residues long. The DNA of the CDR3 is TGTGCCAGTACGGCCGGGGTTGGTGGGGCCAACGTCCTGACTTTC. This codes for CASTAGVGGANVLTF. Combining the CDR3 with reference TRBV19 and TRBJ2-6 gives the whole variable domain DGGITQSPKYLFRKEGQNVTLSCEQNLNHDAMYWYRQDPGQGLRLIYYSQIVNDFQKGDIAEGYSVSREKKESFPLTVTSAQKNPTAFYLCASTAGVGGANVLTFGAGSRLTVL.

The CDR3 spells CASSSSRGFSYEQYF. For the CDR3, the DNA is TGTGCCAGCAGCTCGAGCAGGGGATTCTCCTACGAGCAGTACTTC. The chain carries TRBV7-2 and TRBJ2-7, with D possibly being TRBD1 (6 bases). V dropped 4 bases and J dropped 0 bases, with 13 bases sitting between them. Germline V lookup: CDR1 SGHTA, CDR2 FQGNSA. The CDR3 is 15 residues long.

This sequence joins TRBV6-4 and TRBJ1-4; weak D call: TRBD1 (5 bases). Germline CDR1 reads MRHNA; CDR2 reads SNTAGT. Trimming stripped 5 bases from V and 4 bases from J, with 17 bases between. CDR3 length: 16 residues. CDR3 in DNA: TGTGCCAGCAGTACCCAACCCACAGGTCATAATGAAAAACTGTTTTTT. Translating it yields CASSTQPTGHNEKLFF.

The V and J genes are TRBV5-1 and TRBJ2-7; TRBD2 matches 8 bases. The CDR3 contains 17 residues. The trim removed 0 bases at V and 2 bases at J, leaving 10 bases unmatched. Germline V gives CDR1 SGHRS, CDR2 YFSETQ. In nucleotides, the CDR3 is TGCGCCAGCAGCTTGGAGGTAGCGGGACCTAGGACCTACGAGCAGTACTTC. This codes for CASSLEVAGPRTYEQYF.

The V call is TRBV4-3, the J call TRBJ2-1; 7 bases match TRBD1. The CDR3 extends over 15 amino acids. V lost 2 bases, J lost 12 bases, and 13 bases stayed unmatched. Germline V lookup: CDR1 LGHNA, CDR2 YSLEER. The CDR3 DNA is TGCGCCAGCAGCCAAAAGGGACAGTCCCTCCAGGGGCAGTTCTTC. This gives the protein CASSQKGQSLQGQFF.

The chain is built from TRBV15 and TRBJ2-3; D is undetermined. CDR3 length equals 14 residues. The germline gives CDR1 LNHNV, CDR2 YYDKDF (reference sequence). With 0 bases removed from V and 4 bases from J, the gap between germline ends came to 8 bases. The CDR3 DNA reads TGTGCCACCAGCAGAGAGCTCGCCCCAGATACGCAGTATTTT. It encodes CATSRELAPDTQYF.

CDR3 residues: CASSLGYPGNTIYF. The DNA of the CDR3 is TGCGCCAGCAGCTTGGGGTATCCTGGAAACACCATATATTTT. The chain joins TRBV5-1 to TRBJ1-3; D unclear. V was trimmed by 0 bases and J by 2 bases, leaving 6 bases between them. Germline-derived CDR1 and CDR2 are SGHRS and YFSETQ. This CDR3 contains 14 residues. Supplemented by reference TRBV5-1 and TRBJ1-3, the full variable domain reads KAGVTQTPRYLIKTRGQQVTLSCSPISGHRSVSWYQQTPGQGLQFLFEYFSETQRNKGNFPGRFSGRQFSNSRSEMNVSTLELGDSALYLCASSLGYPGNTIYFGEGSWLTVV.

Concerning this clone: Distinct nucleotide sequences in the sample also encode this CDR3. The gene calls are TRBV19 and TRBJ2-7; D is unresolved. The CDR3 covers 12 residues. V lost 5 bases and J 5 bases, leaving 10 bases between the germline ends. In germline, CDR1 is LNHDA, CDR2 SQIVND (reference sequence). The DNA for the CDR3 is TGTGCCAGTAGTCCGGAAGGGAACGAGCAGTACTTC. Its translation is CASSPEGNEQYF. Based on the CDR3 plus reference TRBV19 and TRBJ2-7, the full variable domain is DGGITQSPKYLFRKEGQNVTLSCEQNLNHDAMYWYRQDPGQGLRLIYYSQIVNDFQKGDIAEGYSVSREKKESFPLTVTSAQKNPTAFYLCASSPEGNEQYFGPGTRLTVT.

The table lists this clone with a few counts. The chain uses TRBV30 and TRBJ1-6; D ambiguous. This CDR3 has 13 amino acids. V was clipped by 4 bases and J by 7 bases, with 11 bases between them. In germline, CDR1 is GTSNPN, CDR2 SVGIG (reference sequence). CDR3 region: CAWTRQRNSPLHF. CDR3 DNA sequence: TGTGCCTGGACGCGTCAGAGGAATTCACCCCTCCACTTT.

About this clone: Other DNA variants within this sample encode the same CDR3. CDR3 protein: CASSLVPGSYEQYF. The CDR3 DNA reads TGCGCCAGCAGCTTGGTACCAGGGTCATACGAGCAGTACTTC. The chain carries TRBV5-1 and TRBJ2-7, with D perhaps TRBD1 (5 bases). Germline lookup yields CDR1 SGHRS and CDR2 YFSETQ. The CDR3 covers 14 residues. V shed 0 bases and J shed 4 bases, with 11 bases lying between them.

The chain combines TRBV7-5 with TRBJ1-6. TRBV7-5 is deemed a pseudogene. CDR3 length: 15 amino acids. The CDR3 sequence: CARSPEEITSSPLHF. CDR3 DNA: TGTGCCAGAAGCCCAGAGGAGATAACAAGCTCACCCCTCCACTTT.

The rearrangement links TRBV9 to TRBJ2-7; D gene ambiguous. The germline CDR1 and CDR2 sequences are SGDLS and YYNGEE. The CDR3 sequence is 12 residues long. Trimming stripped 4 bases from V and 7 bases from J, with 12 bases between. This CDR3 is CASSNRVGEQYF. CDR3 sequence (DNA): TGTGCCAGCAGCAATAGGGTAGGAGAGCAGTACTTC.